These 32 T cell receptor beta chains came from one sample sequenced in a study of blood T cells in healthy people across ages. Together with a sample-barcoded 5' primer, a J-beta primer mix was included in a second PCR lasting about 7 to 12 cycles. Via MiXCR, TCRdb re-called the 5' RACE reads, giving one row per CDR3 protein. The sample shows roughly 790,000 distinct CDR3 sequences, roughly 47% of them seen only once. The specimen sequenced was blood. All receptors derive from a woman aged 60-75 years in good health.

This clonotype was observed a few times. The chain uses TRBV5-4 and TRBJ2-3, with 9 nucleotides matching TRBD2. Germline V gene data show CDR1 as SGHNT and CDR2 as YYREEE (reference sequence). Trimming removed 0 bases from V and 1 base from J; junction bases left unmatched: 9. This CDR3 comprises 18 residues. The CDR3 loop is CASSLVLAGTPGTDTQYF. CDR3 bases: TGTGCCAGCAGCTTGGTTCTAGCGGGAACCCCTGGCACAGATACGCAGTATTTT.

CDR3 residues: CASSSPHDANTGELFF. The CDR3 region has the DNA TGTGCCAGTAGCTCTCCTCATGATGCGAACACCGGGGAGCTGTTTTTT. The gene calls are TRBV19 and TRBJ2-2; D uncertain. The germline CDR1 and CDR2 sequences are LNHDA and SQIVND (reference sequence). V lost 6 bases, J lost 0 bases, and 14 bases lay in between. The CDR3 totals 16 residues.

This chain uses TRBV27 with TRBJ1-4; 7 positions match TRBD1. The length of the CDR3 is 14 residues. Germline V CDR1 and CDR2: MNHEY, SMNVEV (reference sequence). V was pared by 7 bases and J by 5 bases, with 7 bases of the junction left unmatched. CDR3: CASKGAGKNEKLFF. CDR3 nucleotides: TGTGCCAGCAAGGGGGCAGGGAAAAATGAAAAACTGTTTTTT.

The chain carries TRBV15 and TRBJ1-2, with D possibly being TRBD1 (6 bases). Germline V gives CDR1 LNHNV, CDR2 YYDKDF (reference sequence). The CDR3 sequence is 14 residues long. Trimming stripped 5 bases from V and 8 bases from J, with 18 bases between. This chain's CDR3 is CATSPLVQGEGYTF. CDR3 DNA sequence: TGTGCCACCAGCCCCTTGGTACAGGGCGAAGGCTACACCTTC.

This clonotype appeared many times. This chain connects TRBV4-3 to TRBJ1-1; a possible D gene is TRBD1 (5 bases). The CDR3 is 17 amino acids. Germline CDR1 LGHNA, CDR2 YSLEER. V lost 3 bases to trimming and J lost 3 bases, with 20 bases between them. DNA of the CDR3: TGCGCCAGCAGCCAGGGTCCGGGACCTGAAGGGGACACTGAAGCTTTCTTT. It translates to CASSQGPGPEGDTEAFF.

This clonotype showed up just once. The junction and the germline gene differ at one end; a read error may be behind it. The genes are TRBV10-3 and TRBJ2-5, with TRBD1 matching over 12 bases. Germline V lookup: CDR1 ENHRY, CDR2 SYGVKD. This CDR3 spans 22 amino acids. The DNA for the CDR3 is TGTGCCATCGGTGAGTCGGGGACAGGGGGCGCCGGGACGACCTCCTCACAAGAGACCCAGTACTTC. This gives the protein CAIGESGTGGAGTTSSQETQYF.

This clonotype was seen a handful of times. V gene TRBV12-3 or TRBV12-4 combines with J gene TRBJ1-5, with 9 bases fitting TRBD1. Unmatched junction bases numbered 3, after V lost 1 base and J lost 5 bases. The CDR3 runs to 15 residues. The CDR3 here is CASSLGTGAHQPQHF. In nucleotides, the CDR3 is TGTGCCAGCAGTTTAGGGACAGGGGCGCATCAGCCCCAGCATTTT.

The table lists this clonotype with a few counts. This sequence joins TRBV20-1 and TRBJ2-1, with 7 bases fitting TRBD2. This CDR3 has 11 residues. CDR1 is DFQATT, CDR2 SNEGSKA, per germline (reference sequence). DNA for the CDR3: TGCATCCCGGGGGGTTTGAATGAGCAGTTCTTC. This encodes CIPGGLNEQFF.

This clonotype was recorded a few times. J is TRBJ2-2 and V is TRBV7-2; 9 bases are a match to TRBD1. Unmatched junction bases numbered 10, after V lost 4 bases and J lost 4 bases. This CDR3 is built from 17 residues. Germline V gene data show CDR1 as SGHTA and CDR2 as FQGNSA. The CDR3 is CASSYRGGTGITGELFF. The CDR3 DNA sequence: TGTGCCAGCAGCTACCGAGGGGGGACAGGGATCACCGGGGAGCTGTTTTTT.

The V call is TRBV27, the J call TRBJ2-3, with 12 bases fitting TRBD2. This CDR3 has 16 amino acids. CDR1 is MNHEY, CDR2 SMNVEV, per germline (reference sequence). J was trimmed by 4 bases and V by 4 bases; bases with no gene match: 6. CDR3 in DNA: TGTGCCAGCAGTTCTCCTAGCGGGGGGGTATCAGATACGCAGTATTTT. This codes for CASSSPSGGVSDTQYF.

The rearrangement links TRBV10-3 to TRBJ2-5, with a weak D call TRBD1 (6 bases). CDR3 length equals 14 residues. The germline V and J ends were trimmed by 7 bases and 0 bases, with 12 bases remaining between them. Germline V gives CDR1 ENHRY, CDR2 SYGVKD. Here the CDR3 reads CAINGQGYQETQYF. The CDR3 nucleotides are TGTGCCATCAATGGTCAGGGGTACCAAGAGACCCAGTACTTC.

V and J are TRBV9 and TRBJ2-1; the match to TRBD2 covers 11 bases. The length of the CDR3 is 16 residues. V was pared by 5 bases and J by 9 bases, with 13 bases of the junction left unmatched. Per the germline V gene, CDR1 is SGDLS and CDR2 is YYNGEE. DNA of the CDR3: TGTGCCAGCAGTGGTAATAGCGGGAGGGCCTCGGGTGAGCAGTTCTTC. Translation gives CASSGNSGRASGEQFF.

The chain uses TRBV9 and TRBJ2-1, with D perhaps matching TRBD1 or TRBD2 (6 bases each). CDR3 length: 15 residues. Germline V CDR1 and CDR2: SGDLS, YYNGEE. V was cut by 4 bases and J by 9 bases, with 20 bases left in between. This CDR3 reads CASSRGLTDGGEQFF. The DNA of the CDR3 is TGTGCCAGCAGCCGGGGGCTGACGGATGGGGGTGAGCAGTTCTTC.

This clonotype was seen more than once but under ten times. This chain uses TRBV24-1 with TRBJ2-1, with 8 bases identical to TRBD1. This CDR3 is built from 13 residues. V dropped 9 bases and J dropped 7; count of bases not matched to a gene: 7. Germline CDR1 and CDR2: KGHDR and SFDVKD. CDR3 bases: TGTGCCACCGCCGGGACAGGCGTGAATGAGCAGTTCTTC. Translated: CATAGTGVNEQFF.

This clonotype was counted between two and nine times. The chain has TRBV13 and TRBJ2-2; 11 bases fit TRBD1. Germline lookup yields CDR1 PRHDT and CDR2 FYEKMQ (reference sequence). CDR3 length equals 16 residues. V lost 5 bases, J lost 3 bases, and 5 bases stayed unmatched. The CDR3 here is CASSGQGAVYTGELFF. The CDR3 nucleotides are TGTGCCAGCAGCGGACAGGGGGCTGTGTACACCGGGGAGCTGTTTTTT.

CDR3 residues: CASRPGQKSEQYF. The DNA of the CDR3 is TGTGCCAGCAGGCCGGGACAGAAGAGCGAGCAGTACTTC. The V and J genes are TRBV28 and TRBJ2-7; TRBD1 aligns across 7 bases. Trimming at V came to 6 bases and at J to 6 bases, leaving 8 bases not matched to a gene. Germline CDR1 is MDHEN and CDR2 is SYDVKM. The CDR3 runs 13 residues.

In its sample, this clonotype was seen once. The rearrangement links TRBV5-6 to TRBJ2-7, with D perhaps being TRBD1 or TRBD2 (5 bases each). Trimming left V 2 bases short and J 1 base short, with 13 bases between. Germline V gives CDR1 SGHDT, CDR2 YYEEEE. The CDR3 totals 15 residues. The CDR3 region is CASSLQWGLSYEQYF. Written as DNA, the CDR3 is TGTGCCAGCAGCTTACAGTGGGGGTTGTCCTACGAGCAGTACTTC.

For the CDR3, the DNA is TGTGCCACCCGAAACACTGGACAGTCCTACGAGCAGTACTTC. Translation: CATRNTGQSYEQYF. The chain carries TRBV6-2 or TRBV6-3 and TRBJ2-7; perhaps TRBD1 as D (6 bases). CDR1 is MNHEY, CDR2 SVGEGT, per germline. There are 14 residues in the CDR3. V was trimmed by 10 bases and J by 1 base, leaving 17 bases between them.

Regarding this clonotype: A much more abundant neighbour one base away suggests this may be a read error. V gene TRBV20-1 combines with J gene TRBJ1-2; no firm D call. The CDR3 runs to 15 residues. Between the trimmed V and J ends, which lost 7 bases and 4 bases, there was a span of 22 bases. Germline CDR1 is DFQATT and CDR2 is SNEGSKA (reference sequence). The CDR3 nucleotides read TGCAGTGTTAGTGACCCGACCGTAATCCCCTATGGCTACACCTTC. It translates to CSVSDPTVIPYGYTF.

CDR3: CASSEGPTNTEAFF. The CDR3 region has the DNA TGTGCCAGCAGTGAGGGACCAACGAACACTGAAGCTTTCTTT. The V and J genes are TRBV2 and TRBJ1-1; D may be TRBD1 (5 bases). The V and J ends lost 3 bases and 1 base respectively, with 9 bases between them. CDR1 is SNHLY, CDR2 FYNNEI, per germline. The CDR3 runs to 14 residues.

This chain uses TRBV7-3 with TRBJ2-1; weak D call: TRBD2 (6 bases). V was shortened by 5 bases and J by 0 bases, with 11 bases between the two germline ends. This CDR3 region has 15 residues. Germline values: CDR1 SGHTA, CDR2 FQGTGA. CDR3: CASSRSGDSYNEQFF. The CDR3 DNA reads TGTGCCAGCAGCCGTTCGGGGGACTCCTACAATGAGCAGTTCTTC.

The CDR3 DNA sequence: TGCAGTGCTAGAGAGGGCAGGGGGCGCGCTGAAGCTTTCTTT. Its translation: CSAREGRGRAEAFF. V is TRBV20-1 and J is TRBJ1-1, with TRBD1 matching 8 bases. Germline CDR1 reads DFQATT; CDR2 reads SNEGSKA (reference sequence). Trimming cost V 0 bases and J 6 bases; bases outside gene matches: 6. The CDR3 is 14 amino acids.

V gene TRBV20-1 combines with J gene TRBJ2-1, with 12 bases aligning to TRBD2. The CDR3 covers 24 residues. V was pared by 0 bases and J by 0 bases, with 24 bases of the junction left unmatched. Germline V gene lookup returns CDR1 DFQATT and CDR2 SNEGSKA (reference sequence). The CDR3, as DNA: TGCAGTGCTAGAGATCCTTGGACAGGGGGTGTTACTGGACTAGCGGGGAGCTCCTACAATGAGCAGTTCTTC. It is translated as CSARDPWTGGVTGLAGSSYNEQFF.

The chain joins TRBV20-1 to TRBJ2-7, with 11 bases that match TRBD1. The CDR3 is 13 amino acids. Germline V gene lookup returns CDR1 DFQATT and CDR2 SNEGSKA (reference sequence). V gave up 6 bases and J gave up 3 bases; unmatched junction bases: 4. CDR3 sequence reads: CSAWTGGDYEQYF. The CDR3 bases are TGCAGTGCCTGGACAGGGGGCGACTACGAGCAGTACTTC.

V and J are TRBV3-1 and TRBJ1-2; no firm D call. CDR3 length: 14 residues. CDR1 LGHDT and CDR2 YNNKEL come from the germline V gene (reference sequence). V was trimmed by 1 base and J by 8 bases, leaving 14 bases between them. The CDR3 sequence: CASSQGEGRWGYTF. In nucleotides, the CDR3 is TGTGCCAGCAGCCAAGGCGAAGGTCGATGGGGCTACACCTTC. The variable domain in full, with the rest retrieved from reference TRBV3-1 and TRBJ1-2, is DTAVSQTPKYLVTQMGNDKSIKCEQNLGHDTMYWYKQDSKKFLKIMFSYNNKELIINETVPNRFSPKSPDKAHLNLHINSLELGDSAVYFCASSQGEGRWGYTFGSGTRLTVV.

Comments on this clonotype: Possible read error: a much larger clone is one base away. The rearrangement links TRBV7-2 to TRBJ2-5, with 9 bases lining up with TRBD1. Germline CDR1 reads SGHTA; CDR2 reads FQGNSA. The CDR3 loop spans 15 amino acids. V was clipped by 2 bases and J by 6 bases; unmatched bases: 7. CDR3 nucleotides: TGTGCCAGCAGCTTATTACAGGGGACAGGGAAGACCCAGTACTTC. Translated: CASSLLQGTGKTQYF. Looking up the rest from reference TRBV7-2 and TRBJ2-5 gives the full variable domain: GAGVSQSPSNKVTEKGKDVELRCDPISGHTALYWYRQSLGQGLEFLIYFQGNSAPDKSGLPSDRFSAERTGGSVSTLTIQRTQQEDSAVYLCASSLLQGTGKTQYFGPGTRLLVL.

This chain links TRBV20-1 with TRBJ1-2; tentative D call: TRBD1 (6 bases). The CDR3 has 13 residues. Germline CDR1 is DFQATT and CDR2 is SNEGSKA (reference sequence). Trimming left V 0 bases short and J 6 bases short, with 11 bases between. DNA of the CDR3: TGCAGTGCTAGAGATCAGGACAGTGATGGCTACACCTTC. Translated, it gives CSARDQDSDGYTF.

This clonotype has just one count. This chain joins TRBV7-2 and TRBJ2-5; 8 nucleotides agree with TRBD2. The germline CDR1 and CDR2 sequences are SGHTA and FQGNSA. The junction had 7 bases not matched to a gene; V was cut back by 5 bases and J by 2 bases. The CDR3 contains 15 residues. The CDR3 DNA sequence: TGTGCCAGCAGCCCGGAAGCGGGGGTTCAAGAGACCCAGTACTTC. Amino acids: CASSPEAGVQETQYF.

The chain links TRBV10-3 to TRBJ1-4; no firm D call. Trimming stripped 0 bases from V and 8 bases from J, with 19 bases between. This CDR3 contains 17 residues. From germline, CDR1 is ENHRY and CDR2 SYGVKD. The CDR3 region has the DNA TGTGCCATCAGTGAGTCGAACCGTTCCGGGAGTGGAGAAAAACTGTTTTTT. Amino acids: CAISESNRSGSGEKLFF.

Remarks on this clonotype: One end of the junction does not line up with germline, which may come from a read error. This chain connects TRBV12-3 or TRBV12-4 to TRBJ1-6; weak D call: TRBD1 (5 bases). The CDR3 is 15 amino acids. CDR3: CAGSLGTAYNSPLHF. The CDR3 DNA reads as TGTGCCGGCAGTTTAGGGACCGCCTATAATTCACCCCTCCACTTT.

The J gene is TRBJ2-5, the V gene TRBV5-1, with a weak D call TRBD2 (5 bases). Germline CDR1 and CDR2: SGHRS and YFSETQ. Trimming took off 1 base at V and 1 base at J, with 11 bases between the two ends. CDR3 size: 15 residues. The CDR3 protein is CASSLRPRGQETQYF. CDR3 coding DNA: TGCGCCAGCAGCTTGCGTCCCCGGGGCCAAGAGACCCAGTACTTC. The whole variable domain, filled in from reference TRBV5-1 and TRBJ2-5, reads KAGVTQTPRYLIKTRGQQVTLSCSPISGHRSVSWYQQTPGQGLQFLFEYFSETQRNKGNFPGRFSGRQFSNSRSEMNVSTLELGDSALYLCASSLRPRGQETQYFGPGTRLLVL.

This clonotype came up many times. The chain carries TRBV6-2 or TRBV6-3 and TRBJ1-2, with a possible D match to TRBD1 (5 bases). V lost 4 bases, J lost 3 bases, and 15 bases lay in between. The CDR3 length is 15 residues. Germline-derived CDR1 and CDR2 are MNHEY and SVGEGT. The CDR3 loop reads CASSFSTEAYYGYTF. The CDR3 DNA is TGTGCCAGCAGTTTTTCGACAGAAGCTTACTATGGCTACACCTTC.